This T cell receptor (beta chain) was sequenced in a study of naive and memory T cell subsets. V dropped 0 bases and J dropped 2 bases, with 19 bases sitting between them. The germline V gene has CDR1 SQVTM and CDR2 ANQGSEA. CDR3 length: 17 residues. Whole blood, roughly 2.5 ml, came from adult healthy volunteers. Reverse transcription of blood and skin TCR RNA was primed at alpha and beta constant regions. TCRdb reprocessed the 5' RACE reads via MiXCR and lists one record per CDR3 protein. The sample shows about 22,000 distinct CDR3 sequences, 4.2% of them seen only once. This clonotype is medium-sized (0.01 to 0.1%) within its sample.

This clonotype was obtained from a male donor in good health. The chain recombines TRBV29-1 with TRBJ1-2; weak D call: TRBD1 (6 bases). CDR3 sequence: CSVEDNIWAGENYGYTF. The CDR3 bases are TGCAGCGTTGAAGATAACATTTGGGCAGGGGAAAACTATGGCTACACCTTC.